This TCR beta chain was captured in a study of T cell responses to AZD1222 COVID-19 vaccine. This clone came up a few times. Its antigen is not known. TCRdb's table, derived via immunoSEQ multiplex PCR, lists solely in-frame clones and lacks some. The table lists fewer than 120,000 clones, approximately 85% of them singletons, with 3.5% to 5.5% in the top ten. Findings and caveats of the study: Donors were mostly white British, more females; clonal diversity possibly underestimated.

The CDR3 runs to 17 residues. The sequencing here drew on peripheral blood, taken on day 0 of AZD1222 vaccination. This receptor was obtained from an adult in good health. This chain connects TRBV12-2 to TRBJ1-5. TRBV12-2 is given as a pseudogene. The CDR3 here is CASRPTEGRERNQPQHF. CDR3 bases: TGTGCAAGTCGCCCTACCGAGGGTAGGGAGAGAAATCAGCCCCAGCATTTT.